This is a list of T cell receptor beta chains from one sample in a study of blood T cell repertoires in COVID-19. Only in-frame clones appear in the TCRdb table, and some are missing; sequencing was by immunoSEQ multiplex PCR. The table includes 210,000 or so clones, more than 75% detected once. The sample taken for sequencing was PBMCs or T cells enriched from blood (not recorded which). The receptors derive from a man younger than 45 with acute COVID-19. CDR3s include the opening cysteine and the closing phenylalanine or tryptophan. D genes are given only for firm matches. Size is omitted from some rows. Given values are once, few, many or a class for expanded clones.

size: -
J: TRBJ1-2
D: -
V: TRBV15
CDR3: CATSSTATSNYGYTF
DNA: TGTGCCACCAGCTCGACAGCTACATCTAACTATGGCTACACCTTC

size: -
J: TRBJ2-3
D: TRBD2
V: TRBV11-2
CDR3: CASSPGGAGLFTDTQYF
DNA: TGTGCCAGCAGCCCCGGGGGGGCCGGTCTCTTCACAGATACGCAGTATTTT

size: few
J: TRBJ1-1
D: TRBD1
V: TRBV11-1
CDR3: CASSLDGTVNTEAFF
DNA: TGTGCCAGCAGCTTGGACGGGACAGTGAACACTGAAGCTTTCTTT

size: -
J: TRBJ2-5
D: -
V: TRBV18
CDR3: CASYNAGKETQYF
DNA: TGTGCCAGCTACAACGCGGGGAAAGAGACCCAGTACTTC

size: -
J: TRBJ2-2
D: -
V: TRBV7-9
CDR3: CASDLPGQKANTGELFF
DNA: TGTGCCAGCGACCTCCCCGGACAGAAAGCCAACACCGGGGAGCTGTTTTTT

size: -
J: TRBJ1-1
D: -
V: TRBV5-1
CDR3: CASSLEVTGDTEAFF
DNA: TGCGCCAGCAGCTTGGAGGTGACAGGTGACACTGAAGCTTTCTTT

size: -
J: TRBJ1-4
D: -
V: TRBV11-2
CDR3: CASSARDATNEKLFF
DNA: TGTGCCAGCAGCGCCCGAGATGCAACTAATGAAAAACTGTTTTTT

size: once
J: TRBJ2-1
D: -
V: TRBV19
CDR3: CASKKGSRDEQFF
DNA: TGTGCCAGCAAAAAGGGCAGCAGGGATGAGCAGTTCTTC

size: -
J: TRBJ1-1
D: -
V: TRBV9
CDR3: CASSERRAGHTEAFF
DNA: TGTGCCAGCAGTGAAAGGAGGGCCGGGCACACTGAAGCTTTCTTT

size: few
J: TRBJ2-2
D: TRBD2
V: TRBV5-4
CDR3: CASSSGLAGLGGELFF
DNA: TGTGCCAGCAGCTCGGGACTAGCGGGGCTCGGAGGGGAGCTGTTTTTT

size: -
J: TRBJ2-1
D: -
V: TRBV5-1
CDR3: CASSLEWSNEQFF
DNA: TGCGCCAGCAGCTTGGAATGGAGCAATGAGCAGTTCTTC

size: few
J: TRBJ1-1
D: TRBD1
V: TRBV5-1
CDR3: CASSSGTGKAEAFF
DNA: TGCGCCAGCAGCTCCGGGACAGGGAAGGCTGAAGCTTTCTTT

size: -
J: TRBJ2-1
D: -
V: TRBV7-2
CDR3: CASSSQESSYNEQFF
DNA: TGTGCCAGCAGCTCACAGGAAAGCTCCTACAATGAGCAGTTCTTC

size: -
J: TRBJ2-5
D: -
V: TRBV10-3
CDR3: CATRGGGETQYF
DNA: TGTGCCACAAGGGGGGGAGGAGAGACCCAGTACTTC

size: -
J: TRBJ1-6
D: TRBD1
V: TRBV3-1/TRBV3-2
CDR3: CASSQTGTVFPSPLHF
DNA: TGTGCCAGCAGTCAAACCGGGACAGTTTTCCCTTCACCCCTCCACTTT

size: once
J: TRBJ2-2
D: -
V: TRBV7-6
CDR3: CASSLLANTGELFF
DNA: TGTGCCAGCAGCTTACTAGCGAACACCGGGGAGCTGTTTTTT

size: -
J: TRBJ1-2
D: -
V: TRBV6-5
CDR3: CASRPTVPGYGYTF
DNA: TGTGCCAGCAGGCCTACAGTTCCTGGGTATGGCTACACCTTC

size: -
J: TRBJ2-3
D: TRBD1
V: TRBV28
CDR3: CASTPLVTGGTDTQYF
DNA: TGTGCCAGCACCCCCCTGGTGACAGGGGGCACAGATACGCAGTATTTT

size: -
J: TRBJ1-6
D: -
V: TRBV9
CDR3: CASSPSRELYSPLHF
DNA: TGTGCCAGCAGCCCATCCCGGGAGCTTTATTCACCCCTCCACTTT

size: once
J: TRBJ1-2
D: TRBD1
V: TRBV6-5
CDR3: CASRGQGGGYTF
DNA: TGTGCCAGCAGGGGACAGGGTGGTGGCTACACCTTC

size: -
J: TRBJ2-1
D: -
V: TRBV11-3
CDR3: CASSLHAQVSEQFF
DNA: TGTGCCAGCAGCTTACATGCGCAGGTTAGTGAGCAGTTCTTC